These T cell receptor beta chains were read from a single sample in a study of blood T cell repertoires in COVID-19. This table comes from immunoSEQ multiplex PCR, and its TCRdb copy is limited to in-frame clones, with some not included. The sample contains fewer than 95,000 clones, roughly 70% of which appear only once. The specimen sequenced was peripheral blood. These receptors all stem from a man in his 70s with COVID-19, enrolled during active disease. Both conserved end residues are part of each CDR3. D genes are given only for firm matches. Part of the rows lack a size; the others show once, few, many or a class for expanded clones.

.	TRBV7-2	TRBJ2-7	TRBD1	TGTGCCAGCAGCTTAAGGGACAGATTCTACGAGCAGTACTTC	CASSLRDRFYEQYF
.	TRBV9	TRBJ1-3	TRBD1	TGTGCCAGCAGCGTAGTGGACAGGGGCCCTGGAAACACCATATATTTT	CASSVVDRGPGNTIYF
few	TRBV11-2	TRBJ2-1	TRBD2	TGTGCCAGCAGCCCAGGGACTAGCGGGAGTGTTGGGTTTTGGGATGAGCAGTTCTTC	CASSPGTSGSVGFWDEQFF
.	TRBV5-1	TRBJ2-5	TRBD1	TGCGCCAGCAGCACGAGACAGGGGGCGGAGACCCAGTACTTC	CASSTRQGAETQYF
few	TRBV5-4	TRBJ2-7	.	TGTGCCAGCAGCTTGACAGTGGCTGGACAAGAGCAGTACTTC	CASSLTVAGQEQYF
.	TRBV30	TRBJ2-1	TRBD2	TGTGCCACGGGGGGTAGCGGGAGGGGCAGCTCCTACAATGAGCAGTTCTTC	CATGGSGRGSSYNEQFF
.	TRBV30	TRBJ1-6	TRBD1	TGTGCCTGGAGCCAGGGACAGAATTCACCCCTCCACTTT	CAWSQGQNSPLHF
.	TRBV27	TRBJ2-1	TRBD2	TGTGCCAGCGGTTTGACTAGCAGCAATGAGCAGTTCTTC	CASGLTSSNEQFF
few	TRBV5-8	TRBJ2-7	.	TGTGCCAGCAGCTTGGACGGGAGCTCCTACGAGCAGTACTTC	CASSLDGSSYEQYF
.	TRBV6-5	TRBJ2-2	TRBD2	TGTGCCAGCAGGGGTCTAGCGGGAGGGACCGGGGAGCTGTTTTTT	CASRGLAGGTGELFF
.	TRBV6-2/TRBV6-3	TRBJ2-5	.	TGTGCCAGCAGCCGCCTCCTCTCAGGGCGTGAGACCCAGTACTTC	CASSRLLSGRETQYF
.	TRBV12-5	TRBJ2-1	TRBD2	TGTGCTAGTGCCGCCGGGACTAGCGGGAGCAATGAGCAGTTCTTC	CASAAGTSGSNEQFF
.	TRBV27	TRBJ2-7	.	TGTGCCAGCAATGAGGGAGGCCCCCCCTACGAGCAGTACTTC	CASNEGGPPYEQYF
.	TRBV5-6	TRBJ2-7	.	TGTGCCAGCAGCCCCGGACATACCTCCTACGAGCAGTACTTC	CASSPGHTSYEQYF
.	TRBV5-5	TRBJ2-7	TRBD1	TGTGCCAGCAGCGGGACAGCCGCGAGATACGAGCAGTACTTC	CASSGTAARYEQYF
.	TRBV7-2	TRBJ2-3	TRBD2	TGTGCCAGCAGCTTAAGGGAGGGCCGAGATACGCAGTATTTT	CASSLREGRDTQYF
.	TRBV5-1	TRBJ1-2	.	TGCGCCAGCAGCTTGGACAGGGCGAATAACTATGGCTACACCTTC	CASSLDRANNYGYTF
.	TRBV7-9	TRBJ1-5	TRBD1	TGTGCCAGCAGCCACGGGACAGGGGTTCAGCCCCAGCATTTT	CASSHGTGVQPQHF
.	TRBV7-2	TRBJ1-1	.	TGTGCCAGCAGCACCCAGGGGCAGAAGGGTGAAGCTTTCTTT	CASSTQGQKGEAFF
.	TRBV20-1	TRBJ2-7	TRBD2	TGCAGTGCTAGTGTATCACTAGCGGGAGGGCCCTACGAGCAGTACTTC	CSASVSLAGGPYEQYF
.	TRBV29-1	TRBJ2-3	.	TGCAGCGTTGAAGATCGGGGTAATACGCAGTATTTT	CSVEDRGNTQYF
once	TRBV6-6	TRBJ2-7	.	TGTGCCAGCAGTTACAGTTACCGGGCGTCGGGAGAGCAGTACTTC	CASSYSYRASGEQYF
once	TRBV18	TRBJ2-1	TRBD1	TGTGCCAGCTCACCACCCGGGACAGGAGCCTACAATGAGCAGTTCTTC	CASSPPGTGAYNEQFF
.	TRBV3-1/TRBV3-2	TRBJ2-7	.	TGTGCCAGCAGCCCCACCTGGGACACTGTCTACGAGCAGTACTTC	CASSPTWDTVYEQYF
.	TRBV7-7	TRBJ1-6	TRBD1	TGTGCTCCCTCTGAGCCATCAGGGGGCGCTTCACCCCTCCACTTT	CAPSEPSGGASPLHF
.	TRBV19	TRBJ2-2	.	TGTGCCAGTAGTATGCCGTCAGGCCGCGCCGGGGAGCTGTTTTTT	CASSMPSGRAGELFF
.	TRBV6-5	TRBJ1-3	.	TGTGCCAGCAGTTACGACAGAAGAAGTGGAAACACCATATATTTT	CASSYDRRSGNTIYF
few	TRBV27	TRBJ1-1	.	TGTGCCAGCAGTGAACAGGGAATCTTTACTGAAGCTTTCTTT	CASSEQGIFTEAFF
.	TRBV19	TRBJ2-5	.	TGTGCCAGTAGAACAACAGGGTTTAGCCAAGAGACCCAGTACTTC	CASRTTGFSQETQYF
.	TRBV9	TRBJ1-6	.	TGTGCCAGCAGGCTTGGCTTACGGGAAGGGATCATAAGCTCCTATAATTCACCCCTCCACTTT	CASRLGLREGIISSYNSPLHF
few	TRBV2	TRBJ1-5	TRBD1	TGTGCCAGCAGTGAAGGGGACAGGTCCAATCAGCCCCAGCATTTT	CASSEGDRSNQPQHF
once	TRBV9	TRBJ1-1	TRBD1	TGTGCCAGCAGCCCCCAGACAGGGTACACTGAAGCTTTCTTT	CASSPQTGYTEAFF
.	TRBV7-2	TRBJ2-7	TRBD2	TGTGCCAGCAGCCTGACTAGCGGGACCTACGAGCAGTACTTC	CASSLTSGTYEQYF
many	TRBV27	TRBJ2-7	TRBD1	TGTGCCAGCAGCCTTAGGACAGGTTTTGAGGGCTACGAGCAGTACTTC	CASSLRTGFEGYEQYF
few	TRBV6-5	TRBJ1-3	.	TGTGCCAGCAGTCCAGGGTACTCTGGAAACACCATATATTTT	CASSPGYSGNTIYF
.	TRBV5-5	TRBJ1-6	.	TGTGCCAGCAGCTTGGGTCAGAACTATAATTCACCCCTCCACTTT	CASSLGQNYNSPLHF
few	TRBV28	TRBJ2-2	TRBD1	TGTGCCAGCAGTTATCTACAGGGGGACACCGGGGAGCTGTTTTTT	CASSYLQGDTGELFF